A selection of T cell receptor beta chains follows, all from one sample in a study of cytomegalovirus exposure and HLA in healthy donors. The assay was immunoSEQ multiplex PCR, and TCRdb's table has in-frame clones only and misses some. The sample yields hundreds of thousands of clones, 80% to 85% seen once. Sample: PBMCs. These receptors came from a woman under 40 in good health and CMV-seropositive. The conserved cysteine and the conserved F or W are not part of the CDR3 here. Each record gives: J gene, V gene, D gene, CDR3 protein. A D gene is named only where the DNA matches it firmly.

j_call: TRBJ2-5
v_call: TRBV5-1
d_call: NA
cdr3_aa: ASASSQETQY

j_call: TRBJ2-7
v_call: TRBV2
d_call: NA
cdr3_aa: ASGQSYEQY

j_call: TRBJ2-1
v_call: TRBV7-3
d_call: TRBD2
cdr3_aa: ASSAELAGAGSYNEQF

j_call: TRBJ2-7
v_call: TRBV20-1
d_call: NA
cdr3_aa: SASFNYEQY

j_call: TRBJ1-1
v_call: TRBV25-1
d_call: NA
cdr3_aa: ASSGTFDGTEAF

j_call: TRBJ1-3
v_call: TRBV5-1
d_call: NA
cdr3_aa: ASSLDVEGNTIY

j_call: TRBJ1-3
v_call: TRBV7-9
d_call: NA
cdr3_aa: ASSSPWSSSGNTIY

j_call: TRBJ1-1
v_call: TRBV9
d_call: NA
cdr3_aa: ASSVNGGTLNTEAF

j_call: TRBJ1-2
v_call: TRBV18
d_call: TRBD1
cdr3_aa: ASSPLRAGGFGYT

j_call: TRBJ2-1
v_call: TRBV2
d_call: TRBD1
cdr3_aa: ASRRSRGQPNEQF

j_call: TRBJ1-3
v_call: TRBV2
d_call: NA
cdr3_aa: ASRSSGNTIY

j_call: TRBJ1-1
v_call: TRBV27
d_call: NA
cdr3_aa: ASSLKAQDTEAF

j_call: TRBJ2-1
v_call: TRBV27
d_call: NA
cdr3_aa: ASSYRNEQF

j_call: TRBJ1-1
v_call: TRBV6-5
d_call: TRBD1
cdr3_aa: ASSRQGATEAF

j_call: TRBJ1-2
v_call: TRBV28
d_call: TRBD1
cdr3_aa: ASTGTDLYGYT